This T cell receptor (beta chain) was found in a study of blood T cell repertoires in COVID-19. Measured with immunoSEQ multiplex PCR; TCRdb has only the in-frame clones, and not every one. The sample lists over 200,000 clones; under 85% were seen once. What the recovered Cohort 3 donors had was two negative PCRs, clearance, or symptom resolution. V was clipped by 6 bases and J by 2 bases, with 11 bases between them. CDR1 and CDR2 (germline): MNHEY, SVGAGI. CDR3 length equals 14 residues. Sequencing was done on a sample of PBMCs or T cells enriched from blood (not recorded which). This chain links TRBV6-5 with TRBJ1-5; no clear D. This receptor was identified in a man between 60 and 70 years old who had recovered from COVID-19. In DNA form, the CDR3 reads TGTGCCAGCAGCGACCAGGCAGGCAATCAGCCCCAGCATTTT. It is translated as CASSDQAGNQPQHF.